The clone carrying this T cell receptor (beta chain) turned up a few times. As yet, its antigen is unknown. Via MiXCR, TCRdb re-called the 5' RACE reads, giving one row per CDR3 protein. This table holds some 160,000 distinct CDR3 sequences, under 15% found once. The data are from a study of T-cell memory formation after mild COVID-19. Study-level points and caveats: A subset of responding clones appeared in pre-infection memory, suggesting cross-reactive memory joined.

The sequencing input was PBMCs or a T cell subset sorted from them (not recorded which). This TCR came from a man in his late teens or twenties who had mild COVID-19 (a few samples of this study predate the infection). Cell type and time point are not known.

For the CDR3, the DNA is TGTGCCAGCAGTTTATGGGACTTCCAGGCCTACAATGAGCAGTTCTTC. Protein product: CASSLWDFQAYNEQFF. The chain recombines TRBV12-3 or TRBV12-4 with TRBJ2-1; possibly TRBD2 for D (6 bases). This CDR3 is 16 amino acids long. V was cut by 2 bases and J by 2 bases, with 13 bases left in between.